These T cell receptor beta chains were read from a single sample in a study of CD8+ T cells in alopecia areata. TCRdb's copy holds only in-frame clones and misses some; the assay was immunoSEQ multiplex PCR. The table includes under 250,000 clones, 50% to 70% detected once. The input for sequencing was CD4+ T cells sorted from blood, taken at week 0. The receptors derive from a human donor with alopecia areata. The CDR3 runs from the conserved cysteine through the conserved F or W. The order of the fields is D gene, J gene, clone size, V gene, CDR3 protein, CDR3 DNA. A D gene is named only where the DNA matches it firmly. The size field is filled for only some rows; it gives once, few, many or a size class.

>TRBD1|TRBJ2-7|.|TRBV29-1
CSVARRQGPEQYF
TGCAGCGTTGCGAGGAGACAGGGGCCCGAGCAGTACTTC
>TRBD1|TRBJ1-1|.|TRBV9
CASTGTGNTEAFF
TGTGCCAGCACTGGGACAGGGAACACTGAAGCTTTCTTT
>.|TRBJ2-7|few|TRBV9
CASGRDREGEQYF
TGTGCCAGCGGCCGAGACAGGGAGGGCGAGCAGTACTTC
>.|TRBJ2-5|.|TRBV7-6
CASSLQGETQYF
TGTGCCAGCAGCTTACAGGGAGAGACCCAGTACTTC
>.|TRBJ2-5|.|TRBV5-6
CASSSPGTPHKETQYF
TGTGCCAGCAGCTCGCCTGGGACTCCTCATAAGGAGACCCAGTACTTC
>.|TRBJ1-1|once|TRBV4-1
CASSQLRRRNPEAFF
TGCGCCAGCAGCCAGCTCCGAAGGAGGAACCCTGAAGCTTTCTTT
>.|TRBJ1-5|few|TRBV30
CAWSLLNQPQHF
TGTGCCTGGAGTCTATTAAATCAGCCCCAGCATTTT
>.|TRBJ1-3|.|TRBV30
CAWSESRNTIYF
TGTGCCTGGAGTGAGTCCAGGAACACCATATATTTT
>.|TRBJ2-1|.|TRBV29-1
CSVEEPGSGLGQFF
TGCAGCGTTGAAGAGCCAGGGAGTGGGCTGGGGCAGTTCTTC
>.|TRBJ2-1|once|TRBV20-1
CSASRREQFF
TGCAGTGCTAGTCGCCGTGAGCAGTTCTTC
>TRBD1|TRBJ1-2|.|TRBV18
CASSLNTGGGYGYTF
TGTGCCAGCTCACTAAACACAGGGGGAGGCTATGGCTACACCTTC
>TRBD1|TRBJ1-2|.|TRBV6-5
CASSYSGQGHYGYTF
TGTGCCAGCAGTTACTCCGGACAGGGACACTATGGCTACACCTTC
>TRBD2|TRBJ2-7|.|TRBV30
CAWSVTSGYEQYF
TGTGCCTGGAGTGTAACTAGCGGCTACGAGCAGTACTTC
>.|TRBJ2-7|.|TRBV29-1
CSVVIPGSYEQYF
TGCAGCGTTGTCATCCCGGGCTCCTACGAGCAGTACTTC
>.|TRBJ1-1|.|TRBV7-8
CASSLRTDRDTEAFF
TGTGCCAGCAGCTTACGAACAGATAGGGACACTGAAGCTTTCTTT
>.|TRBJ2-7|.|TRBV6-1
CASSVTVAYEQYF
TGTGCCAGCAGTGTAACAGTTGCCTACGAGCAGTACTTC
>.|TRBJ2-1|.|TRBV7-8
CASSLARLVGEQFF
TGTGCCAGCAGCTTAGCGCGGCTAGTTGGTGAGCAGTTCTTC
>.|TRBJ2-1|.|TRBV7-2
CASSLKVAVDEQFF
TGTGCCAGCAGCTTAAAAGTGGCGGTTGATGAGCAGTTCTTC
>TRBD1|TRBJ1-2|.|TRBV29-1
CSVAGDRGSDGYTF
TGCAGCGTTGCTGGGGACAGGGGCTCGGATGGCTACACCTTC
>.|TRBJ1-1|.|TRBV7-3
CASSRSGSYYTEAFF
TGTGCCAGCAGCCGTTCCGGGTCCTATTACACTGAAGCTTTCTTT
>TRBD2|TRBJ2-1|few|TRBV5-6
CASSGDSGRIAYNEQFF
TGTGCCAGCAGCGGCGATAGCGGGAGAATTGCCTACAATGAGCAGTTCTTC
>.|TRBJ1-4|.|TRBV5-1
CASSFEGEKLFF
TGCGCCAGCAGCTTCGAGGGGGAAAAACTGTTTTTT